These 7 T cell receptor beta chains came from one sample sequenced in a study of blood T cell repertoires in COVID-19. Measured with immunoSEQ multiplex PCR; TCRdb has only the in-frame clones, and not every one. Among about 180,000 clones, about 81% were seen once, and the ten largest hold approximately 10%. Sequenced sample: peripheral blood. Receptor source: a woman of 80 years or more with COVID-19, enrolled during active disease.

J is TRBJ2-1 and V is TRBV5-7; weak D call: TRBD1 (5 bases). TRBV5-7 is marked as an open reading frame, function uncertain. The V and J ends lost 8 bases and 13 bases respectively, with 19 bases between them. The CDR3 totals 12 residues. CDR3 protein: CAREQGGTIQFF. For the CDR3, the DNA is TGTGCCAGGGAGCAGGGCGGCACTATCCAGTTCTTC.

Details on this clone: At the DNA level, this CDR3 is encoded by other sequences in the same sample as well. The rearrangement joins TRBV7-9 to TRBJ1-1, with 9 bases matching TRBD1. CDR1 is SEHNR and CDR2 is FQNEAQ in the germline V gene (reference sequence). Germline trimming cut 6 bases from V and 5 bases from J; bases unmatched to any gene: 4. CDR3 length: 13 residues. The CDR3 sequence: CASRPTGGTEAFF. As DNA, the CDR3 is TGTGCCAGCAGACCGACAGGGGGGACTGAAGCTTTCTTT.

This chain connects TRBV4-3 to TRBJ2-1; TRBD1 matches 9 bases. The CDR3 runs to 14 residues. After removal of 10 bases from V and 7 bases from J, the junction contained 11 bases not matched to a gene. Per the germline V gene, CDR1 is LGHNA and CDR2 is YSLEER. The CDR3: CAKTRQGDRNEQFF. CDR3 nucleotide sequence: TGCGCCAAAACCCGACAGGGGGACAGGAATGAGCAGTTCTTC.

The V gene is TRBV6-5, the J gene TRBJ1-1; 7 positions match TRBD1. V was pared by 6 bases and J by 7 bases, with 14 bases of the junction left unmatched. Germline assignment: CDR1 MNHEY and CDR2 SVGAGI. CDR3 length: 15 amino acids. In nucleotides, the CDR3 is TGTGCCAGCAGAAAGGAATTGGGGACAGTAGGTGAAGCTTTCTTT. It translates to CASRKELGTVGEAFF.

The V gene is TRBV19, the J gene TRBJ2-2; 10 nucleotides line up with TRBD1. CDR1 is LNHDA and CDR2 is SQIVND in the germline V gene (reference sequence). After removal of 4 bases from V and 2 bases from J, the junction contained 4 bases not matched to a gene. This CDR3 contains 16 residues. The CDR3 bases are TGTGCCAGTAGTACAAGGGACAGGGGAAACACCGGGGAGCTGTTTTTT. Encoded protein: CASSTRDRGNTGELFF.

The DNA of the CDR3 is TGCGCCAGCAGCCAAGATCCACTAGCGGGGGGGAGGTATGAGCAGTTCTTC. This gives the protein CASSQDPLAGGRYEQFF. The V gene is TRBV4-3, the J gene TRBJ2-1, with TRBD2 matching over 13 bases. The ends lost 0 bases at V and 8 bases at J; junction bases unmatched: 7. Germline V CDR1 and CDR2: LGHNA, YSLEER. CDR3 length equals 17 residues.

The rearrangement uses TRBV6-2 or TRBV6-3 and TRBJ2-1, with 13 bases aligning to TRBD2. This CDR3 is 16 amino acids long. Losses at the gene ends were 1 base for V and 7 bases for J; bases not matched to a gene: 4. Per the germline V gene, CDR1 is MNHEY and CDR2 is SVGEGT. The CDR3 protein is CASSYLGLAGTNEQFF. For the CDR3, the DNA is TGTGCCAGCAGTTACTTGGGACTAGCGGGGACAAATGAGCAGTTCTTC.